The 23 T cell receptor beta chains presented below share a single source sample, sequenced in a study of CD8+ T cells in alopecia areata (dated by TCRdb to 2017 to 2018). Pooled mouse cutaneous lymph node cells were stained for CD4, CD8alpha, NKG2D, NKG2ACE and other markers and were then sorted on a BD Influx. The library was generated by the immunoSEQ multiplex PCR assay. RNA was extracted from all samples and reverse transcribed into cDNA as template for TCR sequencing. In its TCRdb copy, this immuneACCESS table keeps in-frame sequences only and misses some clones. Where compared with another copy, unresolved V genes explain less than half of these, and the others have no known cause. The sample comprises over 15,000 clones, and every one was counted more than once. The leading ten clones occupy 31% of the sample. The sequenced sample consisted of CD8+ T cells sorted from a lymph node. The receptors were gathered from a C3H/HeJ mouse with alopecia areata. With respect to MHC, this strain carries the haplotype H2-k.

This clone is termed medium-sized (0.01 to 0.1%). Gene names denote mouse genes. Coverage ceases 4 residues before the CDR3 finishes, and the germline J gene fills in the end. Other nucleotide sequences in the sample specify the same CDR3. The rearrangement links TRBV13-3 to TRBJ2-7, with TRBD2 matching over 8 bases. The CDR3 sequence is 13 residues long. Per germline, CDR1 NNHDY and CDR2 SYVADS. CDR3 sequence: CASSDDWGYEQYF. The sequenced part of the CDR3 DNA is TGTGCCAGCAGTGATGACTGGGGGTAT.

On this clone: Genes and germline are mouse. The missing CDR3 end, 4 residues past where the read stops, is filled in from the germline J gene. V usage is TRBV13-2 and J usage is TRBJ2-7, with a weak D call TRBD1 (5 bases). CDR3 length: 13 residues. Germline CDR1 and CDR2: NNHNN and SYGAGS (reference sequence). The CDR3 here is CASGDRVGYEQYF. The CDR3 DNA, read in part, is TGTGCCAGCGGTGACAGGGTGGGATAT.

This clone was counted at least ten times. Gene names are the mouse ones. The sequenced CDR3 bases are TGTGCCAGCAGTGATGCAGGTCAATAT. This translates into CASSDAGQY. The full-length CDR3 reads as CASSDAGQYEQYF. This chain uses TRBV13-1 with TRBJ2-7, with D unclear. The read terminates 4 residues ahead of where the CDR3 ends, so the germline J gene completes it. Germline CDR1 is NSHNY and CDR2 is SYGAGN. CDR3 length: 13 residues.

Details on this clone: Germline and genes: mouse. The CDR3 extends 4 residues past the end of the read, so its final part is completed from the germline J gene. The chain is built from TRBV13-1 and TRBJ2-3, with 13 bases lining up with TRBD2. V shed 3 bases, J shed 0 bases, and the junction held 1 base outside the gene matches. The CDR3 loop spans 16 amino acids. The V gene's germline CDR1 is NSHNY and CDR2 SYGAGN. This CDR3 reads CASSGDWGGSAETLYF. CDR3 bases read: TGTGCCAGCAGTGGGGACTGGGGGGGAAGTGCAGAA.

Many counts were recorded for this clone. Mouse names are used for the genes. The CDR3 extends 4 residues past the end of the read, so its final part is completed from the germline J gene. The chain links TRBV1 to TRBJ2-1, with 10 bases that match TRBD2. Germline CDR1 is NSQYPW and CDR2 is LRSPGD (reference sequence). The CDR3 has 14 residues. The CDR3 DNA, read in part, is TGCACCTGCAGTGCAGTCTGGGGGGGCCCT. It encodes CTCSAVWGGP. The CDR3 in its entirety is CTCSAVWGGPEQFF.

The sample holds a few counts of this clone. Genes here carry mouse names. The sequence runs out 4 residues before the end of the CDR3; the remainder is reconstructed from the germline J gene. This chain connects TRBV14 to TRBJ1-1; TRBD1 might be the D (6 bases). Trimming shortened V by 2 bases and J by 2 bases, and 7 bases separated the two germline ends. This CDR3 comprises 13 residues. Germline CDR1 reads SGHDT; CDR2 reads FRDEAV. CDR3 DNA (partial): TGTGCCAGCAGTTTGGACAGTAACACA. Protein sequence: CASSLDSNT. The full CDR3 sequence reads CASSLDSNTEVFF.

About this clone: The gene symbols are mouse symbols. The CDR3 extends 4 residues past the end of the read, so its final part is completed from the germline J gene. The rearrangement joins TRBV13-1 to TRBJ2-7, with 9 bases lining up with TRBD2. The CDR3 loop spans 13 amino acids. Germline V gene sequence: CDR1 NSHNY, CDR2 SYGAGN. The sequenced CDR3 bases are TGTGCCAGCAGTGATTCTGGGGGGGAT. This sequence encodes CASSDSGGD. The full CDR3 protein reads CASSDSGGDEQYF.

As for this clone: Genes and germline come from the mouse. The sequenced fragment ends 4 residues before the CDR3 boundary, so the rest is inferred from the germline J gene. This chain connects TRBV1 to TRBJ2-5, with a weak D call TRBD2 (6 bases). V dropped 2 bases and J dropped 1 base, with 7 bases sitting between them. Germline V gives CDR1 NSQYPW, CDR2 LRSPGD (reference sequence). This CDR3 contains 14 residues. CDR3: CTCSARLDQDTQYF. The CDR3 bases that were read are TGCACCTGCAGTGCAAGACTGGACCAAGAC.

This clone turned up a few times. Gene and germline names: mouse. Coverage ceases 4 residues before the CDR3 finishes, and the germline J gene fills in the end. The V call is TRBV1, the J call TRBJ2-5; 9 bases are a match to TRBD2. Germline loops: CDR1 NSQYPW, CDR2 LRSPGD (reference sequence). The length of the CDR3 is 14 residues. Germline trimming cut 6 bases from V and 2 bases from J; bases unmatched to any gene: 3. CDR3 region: CTCRRTGVQDTQYF. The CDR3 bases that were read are TGCACCTGCAGGAGGACTGGGGTCCAAGAC.

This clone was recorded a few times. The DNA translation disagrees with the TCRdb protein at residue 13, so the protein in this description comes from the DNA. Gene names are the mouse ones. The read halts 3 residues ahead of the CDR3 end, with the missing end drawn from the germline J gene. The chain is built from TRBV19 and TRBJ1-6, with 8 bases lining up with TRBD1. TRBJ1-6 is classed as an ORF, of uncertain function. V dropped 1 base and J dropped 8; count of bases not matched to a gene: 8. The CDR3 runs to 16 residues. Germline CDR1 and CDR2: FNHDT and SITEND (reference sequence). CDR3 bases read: TGTGCCAGCAGTATACCCCAGGGGGCGCTTGATTCGCCC. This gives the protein CASSIPQGALDSP. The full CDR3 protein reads CASSIPQGALDSPLYF.

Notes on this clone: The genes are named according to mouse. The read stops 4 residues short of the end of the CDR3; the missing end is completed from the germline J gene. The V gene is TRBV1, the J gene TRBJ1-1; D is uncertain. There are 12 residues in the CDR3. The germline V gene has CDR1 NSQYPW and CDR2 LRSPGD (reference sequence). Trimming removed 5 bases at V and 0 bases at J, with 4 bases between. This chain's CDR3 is CTCSYTNTEVFF. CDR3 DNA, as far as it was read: TGCACCTGCAGTTACACAAACACA.

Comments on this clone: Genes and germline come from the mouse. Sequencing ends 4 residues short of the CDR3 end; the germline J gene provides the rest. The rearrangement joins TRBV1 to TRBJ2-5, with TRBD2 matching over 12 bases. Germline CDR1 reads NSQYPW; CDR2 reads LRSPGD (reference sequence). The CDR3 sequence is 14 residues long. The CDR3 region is CTCSRDWGEDTQYF. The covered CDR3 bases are TGCACCTGCAGTCGGGACTGGGGGGAGGAC.

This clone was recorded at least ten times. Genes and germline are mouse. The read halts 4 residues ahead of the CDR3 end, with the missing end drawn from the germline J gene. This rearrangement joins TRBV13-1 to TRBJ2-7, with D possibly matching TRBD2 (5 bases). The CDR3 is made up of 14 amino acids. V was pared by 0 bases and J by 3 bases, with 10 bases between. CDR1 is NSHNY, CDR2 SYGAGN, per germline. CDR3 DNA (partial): TGTGCCAGCAGTGATGCATCTGGGCACTAT. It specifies CASSDASGHY. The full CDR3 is CASSDASGHYEQYF.

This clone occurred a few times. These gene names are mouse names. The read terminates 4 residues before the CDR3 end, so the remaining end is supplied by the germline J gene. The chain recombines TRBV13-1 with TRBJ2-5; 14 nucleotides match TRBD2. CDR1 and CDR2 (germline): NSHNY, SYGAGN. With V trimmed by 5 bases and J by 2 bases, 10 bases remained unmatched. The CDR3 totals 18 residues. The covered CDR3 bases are TGTGCCAGCAGGGCCGGGACTGGGGGGGCGCCGGGCCAAGAC. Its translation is CASRAGTGGAPGQD. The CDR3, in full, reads CASRAGTGGAPGQDTQYF.

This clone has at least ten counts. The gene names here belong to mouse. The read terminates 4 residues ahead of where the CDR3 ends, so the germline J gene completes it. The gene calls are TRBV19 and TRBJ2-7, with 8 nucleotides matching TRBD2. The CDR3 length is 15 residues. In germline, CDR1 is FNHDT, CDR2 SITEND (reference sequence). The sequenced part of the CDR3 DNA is TGTGCCAGCAGTATGAGCCTGGGGGGCGAATAT. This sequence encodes CASSMSLGGEY. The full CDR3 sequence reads CASSMSLGGEYEQYF.

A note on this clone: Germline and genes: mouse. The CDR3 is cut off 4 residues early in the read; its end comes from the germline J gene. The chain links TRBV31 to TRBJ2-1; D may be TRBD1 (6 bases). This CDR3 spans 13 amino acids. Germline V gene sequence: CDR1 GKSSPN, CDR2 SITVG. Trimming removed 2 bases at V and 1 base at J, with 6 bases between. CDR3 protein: CAWSGTNYAEQFF. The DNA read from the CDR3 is TGTGCCTGGAGTGGGACAAACTATGCT.

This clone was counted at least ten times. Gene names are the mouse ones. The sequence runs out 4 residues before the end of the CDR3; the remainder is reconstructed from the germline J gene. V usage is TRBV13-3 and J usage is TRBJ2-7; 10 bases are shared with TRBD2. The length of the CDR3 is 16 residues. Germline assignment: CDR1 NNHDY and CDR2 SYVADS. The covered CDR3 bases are TGTGCCAGCAGTGAGAGGACTGGGGGCCTTTCTTAT. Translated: CASSERTGGLSY. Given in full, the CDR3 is CASSERTGGLSYEQYF.

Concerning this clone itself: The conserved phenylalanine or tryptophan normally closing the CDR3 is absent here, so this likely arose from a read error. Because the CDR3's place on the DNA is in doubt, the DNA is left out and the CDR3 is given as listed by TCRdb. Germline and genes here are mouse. The CDR3 spells CASSNSDH. The chain is built from TRBV13-3 and TRBJ1-7. TRBJ1-7 is designated an ORF whose function remains uncertain. The CDR3 is 8 residues long, counting both termini. Per the germline V gene, CDR1 is NNHDY and CDR2 is SYVADS.

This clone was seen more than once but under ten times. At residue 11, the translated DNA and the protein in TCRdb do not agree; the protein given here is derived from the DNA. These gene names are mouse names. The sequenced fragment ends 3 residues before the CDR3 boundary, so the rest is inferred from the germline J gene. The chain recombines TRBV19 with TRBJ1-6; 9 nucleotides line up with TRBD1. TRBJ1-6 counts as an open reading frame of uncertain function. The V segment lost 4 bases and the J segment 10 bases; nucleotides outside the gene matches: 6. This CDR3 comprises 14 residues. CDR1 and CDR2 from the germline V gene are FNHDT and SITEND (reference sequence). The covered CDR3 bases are TGTGCCAGCAGTCCGGGACAGGGTTGGTCGCCC. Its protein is CASSPGQGWSP. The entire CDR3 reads CASSPGQGWSPLYF.

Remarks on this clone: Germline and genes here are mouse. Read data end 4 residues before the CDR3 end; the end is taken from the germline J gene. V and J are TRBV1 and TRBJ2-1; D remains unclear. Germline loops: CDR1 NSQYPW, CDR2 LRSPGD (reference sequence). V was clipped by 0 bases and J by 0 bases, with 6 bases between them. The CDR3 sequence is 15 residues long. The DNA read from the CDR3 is TGCACCTGCAGTGCAGACAGAAATAACTATGCT. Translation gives CTCSADRNNYA. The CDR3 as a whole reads CTCSADRNNYAEQFF.

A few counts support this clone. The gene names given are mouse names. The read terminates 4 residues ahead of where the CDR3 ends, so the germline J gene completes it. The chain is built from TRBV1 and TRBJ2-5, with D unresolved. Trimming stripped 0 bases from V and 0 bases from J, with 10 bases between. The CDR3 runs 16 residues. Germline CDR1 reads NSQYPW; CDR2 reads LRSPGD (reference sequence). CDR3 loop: CTCSADPSPNQDTQYF. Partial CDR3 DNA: TGCACCTGCAGTGCAGATCCCAGCCCTAACCAAGAC.

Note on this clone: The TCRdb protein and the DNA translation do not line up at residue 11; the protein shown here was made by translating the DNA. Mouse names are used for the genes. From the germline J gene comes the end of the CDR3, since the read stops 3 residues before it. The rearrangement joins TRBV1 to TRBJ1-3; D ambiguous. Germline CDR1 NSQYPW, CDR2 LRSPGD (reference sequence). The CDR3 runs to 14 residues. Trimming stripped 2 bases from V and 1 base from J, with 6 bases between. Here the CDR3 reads CTCSAQFSGNTLYF. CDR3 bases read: TGCACCTGCAGTGCACAGTTCTCTGGAAATACG.

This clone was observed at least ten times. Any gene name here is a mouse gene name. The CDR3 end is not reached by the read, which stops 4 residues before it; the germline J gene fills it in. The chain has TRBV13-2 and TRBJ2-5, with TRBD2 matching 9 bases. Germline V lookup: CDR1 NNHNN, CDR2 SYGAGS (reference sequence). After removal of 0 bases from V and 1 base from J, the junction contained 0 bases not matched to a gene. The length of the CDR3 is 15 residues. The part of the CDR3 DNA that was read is TGTGCCAGCGGTGATGCTGGGGGGGACCAAGAC. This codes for CASGDAGGDQD. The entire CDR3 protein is CASGDAGGDQDTQYF.